This T cell receptor (beta chain) stems from a study of blood T cell dynamics during melanoma immunotherapy. Study-wide background: First-line therapy was either pembrolizumab or nivolumab with ipilimumab for metastatic melanoma.

This clone was observed a single time. Its cognate antigen is unknown. Overall study findings and caveats: PBMC repertoires of eventual disease-control patients split at W3 into clonality or diversity gains. Whether repertoire-driving clones were melanoma-specific could not be determined.

Time point indicated: week 3, after first cycle of checkpoint inhibitor. Patients with prior systemic cancer treatment, concomitant immunosuppressants, or other active malignancies were excluded. V was shortened by 0 bases and J by 5 bases, with 4 bases between the two germline ends. Germline V gene lookup returns CDR1 SGHDN and CDR2 FVKESK. The CDR3 contains 12 residues. Profiling relied on immunoSEQ multiplex PCR, and the TCRdb table lists in-frame clones only, not all of them. The sample contains around 20,000 clones, around nine tenths of which appear only once. The rearrangement links TRBV14 to TRBJ2-5; D call uncertain. The sample was blood, taken from a patient treated with checkpoint blockade. The sequence derives from a human donor with melanoma. Here the CDR3 reads CASSQEGETQYF. CDR3 coding DNA: TGTGCCAGCAGCCAAGAAGGGGAGACCCAGTACTTC.